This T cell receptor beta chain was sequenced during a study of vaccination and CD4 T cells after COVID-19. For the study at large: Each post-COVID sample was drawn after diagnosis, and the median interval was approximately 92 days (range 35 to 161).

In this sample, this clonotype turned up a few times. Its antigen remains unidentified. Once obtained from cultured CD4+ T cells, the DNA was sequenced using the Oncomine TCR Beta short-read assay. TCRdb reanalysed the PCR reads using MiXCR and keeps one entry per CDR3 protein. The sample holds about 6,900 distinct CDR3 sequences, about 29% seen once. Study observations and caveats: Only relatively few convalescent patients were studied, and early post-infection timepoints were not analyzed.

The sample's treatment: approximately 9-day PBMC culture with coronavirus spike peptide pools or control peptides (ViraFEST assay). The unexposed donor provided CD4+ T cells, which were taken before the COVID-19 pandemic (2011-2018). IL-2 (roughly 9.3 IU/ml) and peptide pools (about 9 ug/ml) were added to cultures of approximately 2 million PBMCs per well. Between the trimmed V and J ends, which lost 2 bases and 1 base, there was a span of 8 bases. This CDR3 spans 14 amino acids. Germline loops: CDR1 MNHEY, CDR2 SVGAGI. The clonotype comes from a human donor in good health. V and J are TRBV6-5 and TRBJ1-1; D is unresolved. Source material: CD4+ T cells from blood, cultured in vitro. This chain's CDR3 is CASSYPGKNTEAFF. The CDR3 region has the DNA TGTGCCAGCAGTTACCCGGGAAAGAACACTGAAGCTTTCTTT.